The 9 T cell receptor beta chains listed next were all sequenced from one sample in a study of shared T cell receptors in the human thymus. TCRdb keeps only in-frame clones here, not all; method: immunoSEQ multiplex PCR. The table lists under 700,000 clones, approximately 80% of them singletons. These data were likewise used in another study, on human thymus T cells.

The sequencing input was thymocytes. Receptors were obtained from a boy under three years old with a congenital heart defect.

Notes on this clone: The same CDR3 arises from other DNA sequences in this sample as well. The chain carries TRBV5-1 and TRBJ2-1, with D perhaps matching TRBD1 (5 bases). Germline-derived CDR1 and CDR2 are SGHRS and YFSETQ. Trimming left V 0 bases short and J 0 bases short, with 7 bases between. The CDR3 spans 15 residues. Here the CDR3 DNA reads TGCGCCAGCAGCTTGGGGGGCCGCTCCTACAATGAGCAGTTCTTC. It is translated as CASSLGGRSYNEQFF.

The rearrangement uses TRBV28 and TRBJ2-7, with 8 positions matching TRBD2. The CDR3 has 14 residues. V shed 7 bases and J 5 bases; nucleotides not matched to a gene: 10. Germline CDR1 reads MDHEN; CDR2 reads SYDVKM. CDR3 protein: CASIGQRGTHEQYF. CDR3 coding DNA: TGTGCCAGCATAGGACAGCGGGGGACCCACGAGCAGTACTTC. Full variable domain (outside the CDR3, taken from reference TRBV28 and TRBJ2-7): DVKVTQSSRYLVKRTGEKVFLECVQDMDHENMFWYRQDPGLGLRLIYFSYDVKMKEKGDIPEGYSVSREKKERFSLILESASTNQTSMYLCASIGQRGTHEQYFGPGTRLTVT.

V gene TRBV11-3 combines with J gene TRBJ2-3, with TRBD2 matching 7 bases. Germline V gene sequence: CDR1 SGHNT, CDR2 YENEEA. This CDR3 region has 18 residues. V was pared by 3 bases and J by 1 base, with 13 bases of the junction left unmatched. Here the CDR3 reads CASSLGPFQREGTDTQYF. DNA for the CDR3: TGTGCCAGCAGCTTGGGGCCTTTTCAACGGGAGGGCACAGATACGCAGTATTTT.

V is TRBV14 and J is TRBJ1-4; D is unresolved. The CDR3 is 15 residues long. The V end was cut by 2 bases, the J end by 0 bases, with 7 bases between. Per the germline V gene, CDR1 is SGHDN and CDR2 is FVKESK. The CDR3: CASSQIPATNEKLFF. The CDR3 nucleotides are TGTGCCAGCAGCCAAATCCCGGCAACTAATGAAAAACTGTTTTTT.

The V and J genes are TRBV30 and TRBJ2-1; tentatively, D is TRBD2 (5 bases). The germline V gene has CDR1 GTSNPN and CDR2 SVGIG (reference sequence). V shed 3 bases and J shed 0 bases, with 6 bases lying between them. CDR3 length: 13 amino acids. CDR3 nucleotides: TGTGCCTGGAGGGGGAGCTCCTACAATGAGCAGTTCTTC. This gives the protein CAWRGSSYNEQFF. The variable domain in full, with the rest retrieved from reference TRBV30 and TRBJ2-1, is SQTIHQWPATLVQPVGSPLSLECTVEGTSNPNLYWYRQAAGRGLQLLFYSVGIGQISSEVPQNLSASRPQDRQFILSSKKLLLSDSGFYLCAWRGSSYNEQFFGPGTRLTVL.

The CDR3 DNA is TGTGCCAGTAGTATAGGGGCAGATAACTATGGCTACACCTTC. This codes for CASSIGADNYGYTF. The chain joins TRBV19 to TRBJ1-2; D is undetermined. This CDR3 has 14 residues. Trimming pared 1 base from V and 1 base from J, leaving 7 bases between. The germline gives CDR1 LNHDA, CDR2 SQIVND (reference sequence).

Here the CDR3 reads CASSDARGQGSTEAFF. The CDR3 bases are TGCGCCAGCAGTGACGCCCGCGGACAGGGGAGCACTGAAGCTTTCTTT. V usage is TRBV10-2 and J usage is TRBJ1-1, with TRBD1 matching 9 bases. This CDR3 spans 16 amino acids. The V gene end was trimmed by 3 bases and the J gene end by 4 bases; junction bases not matched to a gene: 9. Germline lookup yields CDR1 WSHSY and CDR2 SAAADI.

This CDR3 reads CASSYSRRAEGREQYF. In DNA form, the CDR3 reads TGTGCCAGCAGTTATTCTCGGCGTGCCGAGGGTCGTGAGCAGTACTTC. The rearrangement links TRBV6-5 to TRBJ2-7, with a tentative D call TRBD2 (5 bases). The V end was cut by 3 bases, the J end by 7 bases, with 22 bases between. The CDR3 runs to 16 residues. Per the germline V gene, CDR1 is MNHEY and CDR2 is SVGAGI.

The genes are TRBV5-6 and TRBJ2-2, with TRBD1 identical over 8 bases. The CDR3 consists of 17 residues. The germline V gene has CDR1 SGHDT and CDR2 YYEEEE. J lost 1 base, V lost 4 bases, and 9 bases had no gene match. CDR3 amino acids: CASSRSTGGENTGELFF. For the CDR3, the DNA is TGTGCCAGCAGCCGTTCAACAGGGGGAGAGAACACCGGGGAGCTGTTTTTT.